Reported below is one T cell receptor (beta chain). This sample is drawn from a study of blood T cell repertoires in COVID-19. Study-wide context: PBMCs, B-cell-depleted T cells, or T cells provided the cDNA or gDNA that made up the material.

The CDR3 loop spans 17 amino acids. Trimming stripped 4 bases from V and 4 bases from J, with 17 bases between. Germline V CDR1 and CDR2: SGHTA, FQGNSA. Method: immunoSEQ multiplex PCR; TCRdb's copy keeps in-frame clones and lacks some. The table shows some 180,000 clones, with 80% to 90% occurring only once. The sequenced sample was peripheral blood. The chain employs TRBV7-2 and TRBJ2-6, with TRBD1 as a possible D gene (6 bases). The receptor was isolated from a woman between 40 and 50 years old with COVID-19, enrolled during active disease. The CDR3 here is CASSSVSQGRGANVLTF. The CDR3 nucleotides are TGTGCCAGCAGCTCCGTCTCACAGGGCAGGGGGGCCAACGTCCTGACTTTC.